The next 13 T cell receptor beta chains were all read from a single sample in a study of CD8 T cells in Susac syndrome (dated by TCRdb to between 2017 and 2020). Library method: the immunoSEQ multiplex PCR assay. RNA was extracted with the RNeasy kit and about 0.5 to 1 ug was reverse transcribed using random hexamers. TCRdb's own reprocessing of the public reads used fastp at Q25 and MiXCR and kept productive beta chains. Rows are combined by CDR3 protein, so each entry shows the most common genes and DNA. The sample table holds some 77,000 distinct CDR3 sequences, of which roughly 93% were seen once. The top ten hold roughly 0.16% of the sample. Sequenced sample: CD4+ T cells from PBMCs. The receptors derive from a human donor with Susac syndrome.

The chain is built from TRBV20-1 and TRBJ2-7; D remains ambiguous. Looked up from germline, CDR1 is DFQATT and CDR2 is SNEGSKA (reference sequence). V was clipped by 1 base and J by 5 bases, with 18 bases between them. The CDR3 runs to 15 residues. CDR3 loop: CSARGFGGPGHEQYF. For the CDR3, the DNA is TGCAGTGCTAGAGGTTTTGGCGGACCCGGCCACGAGCAGTACTTC.

Only one count was recorded for this clonotype. The V gene is TRBV19, the J gene TRBJ1-1, with D unclear. The CDR3 runs to 15 residues. Germline-derived CDR1 and CDR2 are LNHDA and SQIVND (reference sequence). Trimming shortened V by 5 bases and J by 3 bases, and 16 bases separated the two germline ends. The CDR3 DNA sequence: TGTGCCAGTAGTTTTGACCCCTACGGGGACACTGAAGCTTTCTTT. It encodes CASSFDPYGDTEAFF.

V and J are TRBV30 and TRBJ2-7; D gene uncertain. The V end was cut by 2 bases, the J end by 1 base, with 6 bases between. Per germline, CDR1 GTSNPN and CDR2 SVGIG (reference sequence). This CDR3 has 12 amino acids. The CDR3 nucleotides read TGTGCCTGGAGTATCCCTTCCTACGAGCAGTACTTC. Translating gives CAWSIPSYEQYF.

This clonotype was seen a single time. One end of the junction does not line up with germline, which may come from a read error. J is TRBJ2-7 and V is TRBV15; TRBD2 matches 7 bases. The CDR3 is 16 amino acids. CDR1 and CDR2 (germline): LNHNV, YYDKDF (reference sequence). The CDR3 loop reads CAASRDSAGGSYEQYF. In DNA, the CDR3 is TGTGCCGCCAGCAGAGACTCCGCCGGGGGGTCCTACGAGCAGTACTTC.

This rearrangement joins TRBV6-2 or TRBV6-3 to TRBJ2-3; D remains ambiguous. Trimming removed 1 base from V and 2 bases from J, with 7 bases in between. From germline, CDR1 is MNHEY and CDR2 SVGEGT. The CDR3 loop spans 14 amino acids. CDR3: CASSYYLLTDTQYF. CDR3 DNA sequence: TGTGCCAGCAGTTACTATTTACTCACAGATACGCAGTATTTT.

This chain links TRBV6-1 with TRBJ1-6; maybe TRBD1 (5 bases). CDR1 is MNHNS, CDR2 SASEGT, per germline. Between the trimmed V and J ends, which lost 11 bases and 0 bases, there was a span of 20 bases. The CDR3 covers 17 residues. The CDR3 nucleotides are TGTGCCGCTCCCGAGGGGCCGCTGAGCTCCTATAATTCACCCCTCCACTTT. Protein sequence: CAAPEGPLSSYNSPLHF.

In this sample, this clonotype turned up once. Here the CDR3 DNA reads TGTGCCAGCAGTTACACTGGGGGAAATCAGCCCCAGCATTTT. Translation gives CASSYTGGNQPQHF. The chain carries TRBV12-3 or TRBV12-4 and TRBJ1-5, with a tentative D call TRBD1 (5 bases). This CDR3 spans 14 amino acids. The ends were cut back, 4 bases at V and 4 bases at J, with 11 bases in the middle.

In nucleotides, the CDR3 is TGTGCCACCAGTGATTCAGTGGGGGACAGGGGGCTTGCTGGGGCCAACGTCCTGACTTTC. This codes for CATSDSVGDRGLAGANVLTF. The rearrangement joins TRBV24-1 to TRBJ2-6; 12 bases match TRBD1. The V and J ends lost 2 bases and 2 bases, in that order; junction bases with no gene match: 9. Germline values: CDR1 KGHDR, CDR2 SFDVKD. The CDR3 loop spans 20 amino acids.

The V call is TRBV14, the J call TRBJ2-6, with D tentatively TRBD1 (6 bases). The CDR3 runs to 17 residues. Germline CDR1 and CDR2: SGHDN and FVKESK. Trimming took off 0 bases at V and 2 bases at J, with 11 bases between the two ends. CDR3 bases: TGTGCCAGCAGCCAAGATCTTGGACAGACTGGGGCCAACGTCCTGACTTTC. Residues: CASSQDLGQTGANVLTF.

V is TRBV19 and J is TRBJ1-6; 8 positions match TRBD1. This CDR3 has 15 residues. The V gene's germline CDR1 is LNHDA and CDR2 SQIVND (reference sequence). Trimming took 3 bases from V and 9 from J; bases not matched to a gene: 7. In DNA form, the CDR3 reads TGTGCCAGTAGTATCGGACAGGGAGAAGGTTCACCCCTCCACTTT. Amino acids: CASSIGQGEGSPLHF.

The gene calls are TRBV28 and TRBJ1-5; no clear D gene. With 8 bases removed from V and 1 base from J, the gap between germline ends came to 9 bases. Looked up from germline, CDR1 is MDHEN and CDR2 is SYDVKM. The CDR3 contains 13 residues. CDR3 loop: CASERQSNQPQHF. The CDR3 bases are TGTGCCAGCGAAAGACAAAGCAATCAGCCCCAGCATTTT.

The rearrangement joins TRBV4-3 to TRBJ2-6; tentatively, D is TRBD2 (5 bases). The CDR3 extends over 15 amino acids. The V gene lost 6 bases and the J gene lost 0 bases, with 9 bases spanning the gap. Germline V CDR1 and CDR2: LGHNA, YSLEER. CDR3 protein: CASREAFSGANVLTF. CDR3 coding DNA: TGCGCCAGCAGGGAGGCATTCTCTGGGGCCAACGTCCTGACTTTC.

The V call is TRBV20-1, the J call TRBJ2-3; 8 nucleotides match TRBD1. V lost 2 bases, J lost 3 bases, and 7 bases stayed unmatched. The germline V gene has CDR1 DFQATT and CDR2 SNEGSKA (reference sequence). The CDR3 is made up of 15 amino acids. CDR3 coding DNA: TGCAGTGCTAGAATCGTCCAGGGGGCTACAGATACGCAGTATTTT. Protein product: CSARIVQGATDTQYF.